The 25 T cell receptor beta chains below come from one sample, sequenced in a study of post-analysis software for immune sequencing data. General study findings and limits: Elevated frequency relative to controls characterized 4 or 5 TRBV segments in patients, TRBV5-6, TRBV5-1 and TRBV20-1 among them.

Unique-molecular-identifier-tagged TCR beta cDNA libraries were used. TCRdb redid the calling of the PCR reads with MiXCR, one entry per CDR3 protein. The sample carries some 260,000 distinct CDR3 sequences, just over 35% recorded once. These receptors' targets are unknown. Sample: blood. The source of these receptors is a girl aged 10 to 17 with multiple sclerosis.

Only a few counts were recorded for this clonotype. The chain employs TRBV6-1 and TRBJ2-7; 10 positions match TRBD2. In germline, CDR1 is MNHNS, CDR2 SASEGT. V dropped 8 bases and J dropped 5; count of bases not matched to a gene: 9. The CDR3 runs 14 residues. The CDR3 nucleotides read TGTGCCAGCGGTCAAGCGGGAGGGCCCCACGAGCAGTACTTC. Its protein product is CASGQAGGPHEQYF.

The V gene is TRBV5-1, the J gene TRBJ1-2; 11 positions match TRBD1. V shed 2 bases and J 4 bases; nucleotides not matched to a gene: 10. This CDR3 has 17 residues. Germline loops: CDR1 SGHRS, CDR2 YFSETQ. The CDR3 DNA is TGCGCCAGCAGCTTCGCCACAAGGACAGGGGGCGGCTATGGCTACACCTTC. Protein sequence: CASSFATRTGGGYGYTF.

The chain is built from TRBV12-3 or TRBV12-4 and TRBJ2-7; 10 bases are shared with TRBD2. V lost 5 bases to trimming and J lost 7 bases; unmatched junction nucleotides: 23. This CDR3 contains 19 residues. CDR3 sequence: CASSPGLAEIGETYNEQYF. The DNA of the CDR3 is TGTGCCAGCAGTCCCGGACTAGCGGAAATTGGGGAAACCTACAATGAGCAGTACTTC.

In this sample, this clonotype turned up many times. The chain links TRBV28 to TRBJ2-1; 8 bases fit TRBD2. The CDR3 totals 15 residues. The germline V gene has CDR1 MDHEN and CDR2 SYDVKM. Germline trimming cut 4 bases from V and 4 bases from J; bases unmatched to any gene: 6. This CDR3 is CASSSPTGGYNEQFF. For the CDR3, the DNA is TGTGCCAGCAGTTCCCCTACGGGGGGGTACAATGAGCAGTTCTTC. Variable domain in full (rest from reference TRBV28 and TRBJ2-1): DVKVTQSSRYLVKRTGEKVFLECVQDMDHENMFWYRQDPGLGLRLIYFSYDVKMKEKGDIPEGYSVSREKKERFSLILESASTNQTSMYLCASSSPTGGYNEQFFGPGTRLTVL.

This clonotype has more than one count but fewer than ten. The genes are TRBV5-1 and TRBJ1-2, with a possible D match to TRBD1 (5 bases). The germline V gene encodes CDR1 SGHRS and CDR2 YFSETQ. The CDR3 totals 14 residues. Trimming took 0 bases from V and 5 from J, leaving 11 bases between them. As DNA, the CDR3 is TGCGCCAGCAGCTTGGGGACGGGGGTTTATGGCTACACCTTC. Its protein is CASSLGTGVYGYTF.

The J gene is TRBJ2-5, the V gene TRBV10-3, with TRBD1 as a possible D gene (6 bases). Trimming removed 10 bases from V and 1 base from J, with 16 bases in between. The CDR3 loop spans 14 amino acids. CDR1 is ENHRY and CDR2 is SYGVKD in the germline V gene. The CDR3 sequence is CATAFGGRQETQYF. The CDR3 DNA reads TGTGCCACTGCGTTTGGGGGCCGCCAAGAGACCCAGTACTTC.

Ten or more counts support this clonotype. J is TRBJ2-3 and V is TRBV7-3; D could derive from TRBD1 or TRBD2 (5 bases each). The germline CDR1 and CDR2 sequences are SGHTA and FQGTGA. Trimming left V 3 bases short and J 5 bases short, with 21 bases between. The CDR3 loop spans 17 amino acids. DNA of the CDR3: TGTGCCAGCAGCTTGTTCGGTCTAAGGGACCTCGGAGATACGCAGTATTTT. It encodes CASSLFGLRDLGDTQYF.

V gene TRBV9 combines with J gene TRBJ2-7, with D perhaps assigned TRBD1 or TRBD2 (5 bases each). This CDR3 is built from 16 residues. CDR1 and CDR2 from the germline V gene are SGDLS and YYNGEE. Trimming removed 7 bases from V and 3 bases from J, with 23 bases in between. CDR3 protein: CASGYSRDGGIYEQYF. CDR3 coding DNA: TGTGCCAGCGGATATTCCCGGGACGGTGGGATCTACGAGCAGTACTTC.

Ten or more counts support this clonotype. CDR3 amino acids: CASKDRGLSSSYNEQFF. The CDR3 nucleotides are TGTGCCAGCAAGGACAGGGGACTTTCTAGCTCCTACAATGAGCAGTTCTTC. The rearrangement joins TRBV7-9 to TRBJ2-1, with 9 bases lining up with TRBD1. From germline, CDR1 is SEHNR and CDR2 FQNEAQ (reference sequence). After removal of 7 bases from V and 0 bases from J, the junction contained 10 bases not matched to a gene. This CDR3 region has 17 residues.

This clonotype was seen more than once but under ten times. The chain couples TRBV28 to TRBJ1-1; 8 nucleotides line up with TRBD1. Losses at the gene ends were 5 bases for V and 1 base for J; bases not matched to a gene: 6. Germline-derived CDR1 and CDR2 are MDHEN and SYDVKM. This CDR3 has 15 amino acids. CDR3 sequence (DNA): TGTGCCAGCAGTAGTCCCGGGACAGGGAACACTGAAGCTTTCTTT. The encoded protein is CASSSPGTGNTEAFF.

The rearrangement joins TRBV10-2 to TRBJ2-5, with 8 bases that match TRBD2. The germline V gene has CDR1 WSHSY and CDR2 SAAADI. This CDR3 has 16 residues. Trimming removed 3 bases from V and 5 bases from J; junction bases left unmatched: 11. The CDR3, as DNA: TGCGCCAGCAGTGACGGGGCGGGGGGAAGAATTGAGACCCAGTACTTC. It is translated as CASSDGAGGRIETQYF.

This clonotype was counted a few times. The CDR3 loop reads CSARGASSSGNTIYF. CDR3 bases: TGCAGTGCTAGAGGCGCCTCAAGCTCTGGAAACACCATATATTTT. The genes are TRBV20-1 and TRBJ1-3; D is unresolved. The V and J ends lost 1 base and 0 bases respectively, with 10 bases between them. Germline CDR1 is DFQATT and CDR2 is SNEGSKA (reference sequence). The CDR3 extends over 15 amino acids.

This clonotype was found a few times. This may be a read error: a much more frequent sequence differs by one nucleotide. The CDR3 loop is CSARGVEQFF. CDR3 sequence (DNA): TGCAGTGCTAGGGGTGTCGAGCAGTTCTTC. V and J are TRBV20-1 and TRBJ2-1; no reliable D call. The CDR3 extends over 10 amino acids. CDR1 DFQATT and CDR2 SNEGSKA come from the germline V gene (reference sequence). V lost 3 bases and J lost 10, with 7 bases in between.

This clonotype was seen many times. J is TRBJ2-1 and V is TRBV6-1, with a tentative D call TRBD1 (6 bases). Deletions cut 6 bases from V and 7 bases from J, with 10 bases between. Germline CDR1 is MNHNS and CDR2 is SASEGT. The length of the CDR3 is 12 residues. The CDR3, as DNA: TGTGCCAGCAGGCCGACAGGAAATGAGCAGTTCTTC. It codes for CASRPTGNEQFF.

This clonotype was observed at least ten times. The V and J genes are TRBV6-1 and TRBJ1-2, with 8 bases matching TRBD1. Germline CDR1 and CDR2: MNHNS and SASEGT. CDR3 size: 15 residues. The J segment lost 3 bases and the V segment lost 5 bases, leaving 8 bases of the junction unmatched. The CDR3 DNA reads TGTGCCAGCAGTACAGGACAGGGCTTCGACTATGGCTACACCTTC. It is translated as CASSTGQGFDYGYTF.

The chain has TRBV6-6 and TRBJ2-1; the D gene is possibly TRBD2 (6 bases). Germline V gives CDR1 MNHNY, CDR2 SVGAGI (reference sequence). V lost 2 bases and J lost 6, with 11 bases in between. This CDR3 region has 14 residues. CDR3 sequence (DNA): TGTGCCAGCAGTTACGTGCAGGGAGGCAATGAGCAGTTCTTC. Its protein is CASSYVQGGNEQFF.

Ten or more counts support this clonotype. The V call is TRBV28, the J call TRBJ1-1; 8 bases agree with TRBD1. Germline V lookup: CDR1 MDHEN, CDR2 SYDVKM. After removal of 5 bases from V and 0 bases from J, the junction contained 8 bases not matched to a gene. The CDR3 is made up of 16 amino acids. CDR3 residues: CASSLPGGGLNTEAFF. CDR3 in DNA: TGTGCCAGCAGTCTCCCAGGGGGCGGTTTGAACACTGAAGCTTTCTTT. Variable domain in full (rest from reference TRBV28 and TRBJ1-1): DVKVTQSSRYLVKRTGEKVFLECVQDMDHENMFWYRQDPGLGLRLIYFSYDVKMKEKGDIPEGYSVSREKKERFSLILESASTNQTSMYLCASSLPGGGLNTEAFFGQGTRLTVV.

This clonotype was recorded many times. The gene calls are TRBV20-1 and TRBJ1-2; perhaps TRBD1 as D (5 bases). V lost 0 bases and J lost 6, with 17 bases in between. The CDR3 contains 15 residues. CDR1 and CDR2 from the germline V gene are DFQATT and SNEGSKA (reference sequence). The CDR3 coding sequence is TGCAGTGCTAGAGAAGGGACTTACGGGCAGAATGGCTACACCTTC. Its translation is CSAREGTYGQNGYTF.

Regarding this clonotype: With a much larger clone just one base away, this may be a read error. The chain links TRBV24-1 to TRBJ1-1, with D possibly TRBD1 on 5 matching bases. CDR3 length: 14 residues. CDR1 is KGHDR and CDR2 is SFDVKD in the germline V gene. For the CDR3, the DNA is TGTGCCACCAGCGAACCTGGAAAGGACACTGAAACTTTCTTT. It yields the protein CATSEPGKDTETFF.

In this sample, this clonotype turned up many times. The chain couples TRBV5-1 to TRBJ2-1, with unresolved D. The CDR3 is 13 amino acids. Germline lookup yields CDR1 SGHRS and CDR2 YFSETQ. V was pared by 4 bases and J by 6 bases, with 11 bases between. This CDR3 reads CASSPSPRNEQFF. In DNA form, the CDR3 reads TGCGCCAGCAGCCCCTCCCCCCGCAATGAGCAGTTCTTC.

The chain uses TRBV7-2 and TRBJ2-1; perhaps TRBD2 as D (5 bases). CDR1 is SGHTA, CDR2 FQGNSA, per germline. The CDR3 has 17 amino acids. The ends were cut back, 3 bases at V and 2 bases at J, with 17 bases in the middle. CDR3 protein: CASSFDLASVTYNEQFF. The CDR3 bases are TGTGCCAGCAGCTTCGACCTAGCCTCGGTTACCTACAATGAGCAGTTCTTC.

This clonotype occurred many times. This rearrangement joins TRBV6-5 to TRBJ2-5; 7 nucleotides agree with TRBD1. Germline V gene lookup returns CDR1 MNHEY and CDR2 SVGAGI. The CDR3 covers 14 residues. V was pared by 5 bases and J by 5 bases, with 8 bases of the junction left unmatched. In DNA form, the CDR3 reads TGTGCCAGCAGTCCGACAGGGATGGGGGAGACCCAGTACTTC. Residues: CASSPTGMGETQYF.

This clonotype appeared a few times. V gene TRBV5-1 combines with J gene TRBJ1-1; D remains unclear. Per the germline V gene, CDR1 is SGHRS and CDR2 is YFSETQ. The CDR3 spans 12 residues. Trimming left V 7 bases short and J 1 base short, with 8 bases between. Here the CDR3 reads CASGQGNTEAFF. In DNA form, the CDR3 reads TGCGCCAGCGGTCAAGGGAACACTGAAGCTTTCTTT.

For this clonotype: A single base separates this from a much larger clone, so it may be a read error. The chain links TRBV6-5 to TRBJ2-7; D uncertain. The germline CDR1 and CDR2 sequences are MNHEY and SVGAGI. The CDR3 runs 12 residues. The germline V and J ends were trimmed by 5 bases and 9 bases, with 14 bases remaining between them. DNA for the CDR3: TGTGCCAGCAGTCGACCCTTACAAGGGCAGTACTTC. This translates into CASSRPLQGQYF.

Many counts were recorded for this clonotype. The chain combines TRBV6-6 with TRBJ2-1; 8 bases match TRBD2. CDR1 MNHNY and CDR2 SVGAGI come from the germline V gene (reference sequence). V was clipped by 6 bases and J by 15 bases; unmatched bases: 16. The CDR3 runs to 14 residues. The CDR3 nucleotides are TGTGCCAGCAGACCCACTAGCGGCATAACGTGGGGGTTCTTC. Translation gives CASRPTSGITWGFF.